This TCR beta chain was obtained from a study of cytomegalovirus exposure and HLA in healthy donors. CDR1 ENHRY and CDR2 SYGVKD come from the germline V gene. This CDR3 has 14 amino acids. The V end was cut by 7 bases, the J end by 4 bases, with 16 bases between. The count of this clone is one. The study ran its PCR with 60 Vbeta and 13 Jbeta primers. Assay: immunoSEQ multiplex PCR; the TCRdb copy retains only in-frame clones and omits some. The sample consists of approximately 130,000 clones, 80% of them appearing once. Sequencing input: PBMCs. This rearrangement joins TRBV10-3 to TRBJ1-1, with a weak D call TRBD1 (5 bases). This receptor was obtained from a middle-aged woman in good health and CMV-seronegative. For the CDR3, the DNA is TGTGCCATCACGCAAGCGTCTGACAGCACTGAAGCTTTCTTT. It translates to CAITQASDSTEAFF.